This paragraph reports one T cell receptor beta chain. The clone's antigen remains unknown. Nothing much larger sits one base from this clone, and base qualities are not available. These data come from a study of control samples from healthy donors and cancer patients (dated by TCRdb to the early 2020s). Spanning cysteine to phenylalanine, the CDR3 consists of 13 amino acids. Here the CDR3 DNA is all that survives: 39 bases in frame from base 1. CDR1 and CDR2 are read off the germline V gene as ENHRY and SYGVKD. V loses 4 bases at its end and J loses 6 bases; junction bases beyond the gene matches: 1. Library creation used the immunoSEQ multiplex PCR assay. TCRdb stores this immuneACCESS table with in-frame sequences only. Part of the clones is absent; in the studies checked, under half of the shortfall reflects unresolved V genes, and no reason is known for the rest. The sample contains about 29,000 clones, 87% of them found a single time. The ten largest clones add up to around 3.9% of the sample.

The sequence joins TRBV10-3 to TRBJ2-7, with 12 junctional bases fitting TRBD1. Material: formalin-fixed, paraffin-embedded tissue. The sequence was obtained from a female donor with melanoma. The CDR3 in this case is CAISAGQGAEQYF. In nucleotide form, the sequence is TGTGCCATCAGTGCGGGACAGGGGGCCGAGCAGTACTTC.